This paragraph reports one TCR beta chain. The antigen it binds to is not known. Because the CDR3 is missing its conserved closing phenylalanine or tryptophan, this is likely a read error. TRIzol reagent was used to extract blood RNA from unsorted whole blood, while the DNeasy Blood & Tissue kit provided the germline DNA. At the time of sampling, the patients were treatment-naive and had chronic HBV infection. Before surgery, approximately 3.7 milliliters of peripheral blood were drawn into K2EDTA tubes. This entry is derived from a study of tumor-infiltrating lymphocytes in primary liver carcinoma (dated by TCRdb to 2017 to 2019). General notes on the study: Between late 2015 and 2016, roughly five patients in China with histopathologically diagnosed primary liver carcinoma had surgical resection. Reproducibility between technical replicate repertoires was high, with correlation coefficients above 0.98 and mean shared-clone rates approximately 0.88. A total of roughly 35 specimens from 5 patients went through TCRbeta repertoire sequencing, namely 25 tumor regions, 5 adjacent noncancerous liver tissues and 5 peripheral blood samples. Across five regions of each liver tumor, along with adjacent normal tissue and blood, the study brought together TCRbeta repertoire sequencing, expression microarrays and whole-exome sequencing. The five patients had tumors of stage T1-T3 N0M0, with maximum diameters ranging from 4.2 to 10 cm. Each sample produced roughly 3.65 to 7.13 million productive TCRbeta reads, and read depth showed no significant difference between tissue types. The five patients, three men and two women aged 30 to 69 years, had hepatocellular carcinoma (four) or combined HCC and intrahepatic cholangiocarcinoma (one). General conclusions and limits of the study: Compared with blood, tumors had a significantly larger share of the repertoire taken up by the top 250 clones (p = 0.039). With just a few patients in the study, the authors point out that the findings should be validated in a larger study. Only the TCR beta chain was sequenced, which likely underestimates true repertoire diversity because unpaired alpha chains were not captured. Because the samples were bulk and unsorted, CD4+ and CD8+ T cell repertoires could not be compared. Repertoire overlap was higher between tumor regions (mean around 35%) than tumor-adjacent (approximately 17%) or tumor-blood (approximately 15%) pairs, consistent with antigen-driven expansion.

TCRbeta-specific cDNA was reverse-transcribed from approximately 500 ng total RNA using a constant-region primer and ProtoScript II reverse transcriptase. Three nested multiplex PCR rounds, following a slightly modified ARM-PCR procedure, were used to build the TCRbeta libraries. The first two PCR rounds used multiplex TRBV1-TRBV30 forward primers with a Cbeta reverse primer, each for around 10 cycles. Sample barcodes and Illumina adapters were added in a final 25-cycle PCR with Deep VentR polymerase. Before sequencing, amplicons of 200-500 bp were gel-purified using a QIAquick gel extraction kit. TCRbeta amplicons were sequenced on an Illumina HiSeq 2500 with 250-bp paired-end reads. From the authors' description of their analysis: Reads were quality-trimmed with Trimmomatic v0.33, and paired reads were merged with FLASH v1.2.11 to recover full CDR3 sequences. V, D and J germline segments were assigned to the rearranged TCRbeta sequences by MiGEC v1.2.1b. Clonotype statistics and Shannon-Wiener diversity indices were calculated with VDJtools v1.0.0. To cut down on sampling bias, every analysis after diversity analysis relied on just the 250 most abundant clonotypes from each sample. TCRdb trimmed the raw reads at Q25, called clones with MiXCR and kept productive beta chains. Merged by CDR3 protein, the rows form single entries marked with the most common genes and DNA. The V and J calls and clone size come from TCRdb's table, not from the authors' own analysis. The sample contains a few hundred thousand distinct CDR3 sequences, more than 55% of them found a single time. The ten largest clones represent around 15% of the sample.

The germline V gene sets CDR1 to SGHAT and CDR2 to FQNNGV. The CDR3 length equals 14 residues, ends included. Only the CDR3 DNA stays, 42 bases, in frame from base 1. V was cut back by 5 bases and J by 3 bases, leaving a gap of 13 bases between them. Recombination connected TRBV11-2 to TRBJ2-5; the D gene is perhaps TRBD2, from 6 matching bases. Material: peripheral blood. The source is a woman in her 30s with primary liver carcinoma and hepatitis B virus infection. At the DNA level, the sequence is TGTGCCAGCAGCCAGAGGACGGGGGAAGAGACCCAGTACTTA. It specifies CASSQRTGEETQYL.